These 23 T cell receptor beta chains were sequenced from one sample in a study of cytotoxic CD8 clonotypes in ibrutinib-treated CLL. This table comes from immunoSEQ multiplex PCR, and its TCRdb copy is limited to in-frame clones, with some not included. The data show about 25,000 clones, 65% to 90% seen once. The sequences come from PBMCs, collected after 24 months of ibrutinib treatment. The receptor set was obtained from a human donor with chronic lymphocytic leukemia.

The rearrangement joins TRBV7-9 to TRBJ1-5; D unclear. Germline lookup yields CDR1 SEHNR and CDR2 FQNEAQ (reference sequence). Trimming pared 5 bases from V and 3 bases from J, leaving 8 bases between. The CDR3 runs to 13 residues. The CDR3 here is CASSPSPNQPQHF. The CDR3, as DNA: TGTGCCAGCAGCCCCTCCCCCAATCAGCCCCAGCATTTT.

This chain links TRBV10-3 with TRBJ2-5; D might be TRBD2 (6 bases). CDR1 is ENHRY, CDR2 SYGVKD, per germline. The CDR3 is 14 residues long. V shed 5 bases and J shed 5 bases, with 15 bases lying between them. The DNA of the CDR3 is TGTGCCATCAGTCGGGATGCAGGAGGGGAGACCCAGTACTTC. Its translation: CAISRDAGGETQYF.

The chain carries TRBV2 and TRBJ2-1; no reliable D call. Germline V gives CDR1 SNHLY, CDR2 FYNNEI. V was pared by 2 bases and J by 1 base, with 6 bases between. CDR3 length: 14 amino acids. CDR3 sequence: CASSERWSYNEQFF. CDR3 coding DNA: TGTGCCAGCAGTGAAAGGTGGTCCTACAATGAGCAGTTCTTC.

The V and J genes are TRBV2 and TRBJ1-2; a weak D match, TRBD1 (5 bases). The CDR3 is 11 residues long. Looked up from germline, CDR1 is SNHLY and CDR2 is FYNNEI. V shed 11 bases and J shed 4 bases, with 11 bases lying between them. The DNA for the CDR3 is TGTGCCGTCCGGGACCCCTATGGCTACACCTTC. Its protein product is CAVRDPYGYTF.

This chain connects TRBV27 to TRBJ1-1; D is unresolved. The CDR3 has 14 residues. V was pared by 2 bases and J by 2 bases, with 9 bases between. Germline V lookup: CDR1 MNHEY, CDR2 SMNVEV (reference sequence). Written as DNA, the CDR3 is TGTGCCAGCAGTTTAGGAACAGCAAACACTGAAGCTTTCTTT. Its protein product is CASSLGTANTEAFF.

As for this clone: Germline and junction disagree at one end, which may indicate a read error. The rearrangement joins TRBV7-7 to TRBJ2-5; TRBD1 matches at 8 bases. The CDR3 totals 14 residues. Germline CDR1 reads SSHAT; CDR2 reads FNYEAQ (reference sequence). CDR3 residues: CASSADRVGETQYF. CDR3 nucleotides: TGTGCTAGCAGCGCGGACAGGGTGGGAGAGACCCAGTACTTC.

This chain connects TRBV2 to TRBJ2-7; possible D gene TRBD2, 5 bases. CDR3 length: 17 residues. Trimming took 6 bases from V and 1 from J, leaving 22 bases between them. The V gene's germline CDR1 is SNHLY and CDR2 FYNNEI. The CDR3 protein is CASREIPLVTGSYEQYF. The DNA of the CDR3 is TGTGCCAGCAGAGAAATCCCCCTAGTAACGGGGTCCTACGAGCAGTACTTC.

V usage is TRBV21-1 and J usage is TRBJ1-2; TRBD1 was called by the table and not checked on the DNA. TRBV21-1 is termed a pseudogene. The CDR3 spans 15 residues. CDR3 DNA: TGTGCCAGCAGCAAAGACCTAGGACAGCCCTATGGCTACACCTTC. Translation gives CASSKDLGQPYGYTF.

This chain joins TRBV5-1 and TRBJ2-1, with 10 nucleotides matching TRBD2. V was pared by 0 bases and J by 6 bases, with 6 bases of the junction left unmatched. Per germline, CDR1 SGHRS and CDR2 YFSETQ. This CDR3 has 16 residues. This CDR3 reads CASSLAPAGGRNEQFF. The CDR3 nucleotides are TGCGCCAGCAGCTTGGCCCCAGCGGGGGGGCGCAATGAGCAGTTCTTC.

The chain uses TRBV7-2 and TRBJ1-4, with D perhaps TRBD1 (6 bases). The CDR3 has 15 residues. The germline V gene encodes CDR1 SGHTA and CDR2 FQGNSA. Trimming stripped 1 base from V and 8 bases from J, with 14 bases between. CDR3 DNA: TGTGCCAGCAGCTTAGGTGGCAGGGGCTGGGAAAAACTGTTTTTT. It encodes CASSLGGRGWEKLFF.

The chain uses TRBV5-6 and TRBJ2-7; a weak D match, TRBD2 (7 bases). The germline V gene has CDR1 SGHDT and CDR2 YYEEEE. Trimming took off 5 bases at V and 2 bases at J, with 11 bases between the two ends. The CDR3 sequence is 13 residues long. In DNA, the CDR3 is TGTGCCAGCAGTCGGGGGGCGGCCTACGAGCAGTACTTC. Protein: CASSRGAAYEQYF.

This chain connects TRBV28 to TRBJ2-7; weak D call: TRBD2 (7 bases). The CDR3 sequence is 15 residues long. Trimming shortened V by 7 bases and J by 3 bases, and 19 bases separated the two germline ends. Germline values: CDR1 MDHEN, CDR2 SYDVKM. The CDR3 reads CASTSWGGPNYEQYF. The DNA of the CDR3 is TGTGCCAGCACCTCTTGGGGGGGCCCAAACTACGAGCAGTACTTC.

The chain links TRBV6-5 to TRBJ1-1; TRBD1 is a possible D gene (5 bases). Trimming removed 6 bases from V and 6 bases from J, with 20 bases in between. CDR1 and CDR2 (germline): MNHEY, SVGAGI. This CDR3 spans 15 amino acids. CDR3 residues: CASSPHPGIVSEAFF. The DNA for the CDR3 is TGTGCCAGCAGCCCACACCCAGGGATCGTTTCTGAAGCTTTCTTT.

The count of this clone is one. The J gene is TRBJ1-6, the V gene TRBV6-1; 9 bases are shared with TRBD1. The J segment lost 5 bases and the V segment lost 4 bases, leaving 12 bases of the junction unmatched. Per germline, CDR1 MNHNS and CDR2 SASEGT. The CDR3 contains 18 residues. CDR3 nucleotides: TGTGCCAGCAGTGTAGTACAGGGGGCAGTGGGCGATAATTCACCCCTCCACTTT. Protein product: CASSVVQGAVGDNSPLHF.

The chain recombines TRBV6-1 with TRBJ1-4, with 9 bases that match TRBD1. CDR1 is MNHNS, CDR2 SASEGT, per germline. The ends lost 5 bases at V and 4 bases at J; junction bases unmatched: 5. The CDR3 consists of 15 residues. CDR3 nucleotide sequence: TGTGCCAGCAGTCTGGACAGGGGAGGTAATGAAAAACTGTTTTTT. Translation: CASSLDRGGNEKLFF.

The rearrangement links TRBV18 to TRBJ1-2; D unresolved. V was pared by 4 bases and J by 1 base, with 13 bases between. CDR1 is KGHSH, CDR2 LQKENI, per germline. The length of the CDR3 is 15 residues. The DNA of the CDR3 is TGTGCCAGCTCACGCGATCGGGCCCATAACTATGGCTACACCTTC. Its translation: CASSRDRAHNYGYTF.

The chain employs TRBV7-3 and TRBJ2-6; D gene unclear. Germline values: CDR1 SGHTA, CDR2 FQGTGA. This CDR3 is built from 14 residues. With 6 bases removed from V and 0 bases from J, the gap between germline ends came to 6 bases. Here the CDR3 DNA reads TGTGCCAGCAGGACCAGCTCTGGGGCCAACGTCCTGACTTTC. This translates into CASRTSSGANVLTF.

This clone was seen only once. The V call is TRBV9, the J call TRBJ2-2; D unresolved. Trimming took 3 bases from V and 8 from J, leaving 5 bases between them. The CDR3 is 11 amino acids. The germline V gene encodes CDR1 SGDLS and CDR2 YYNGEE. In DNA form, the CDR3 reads TGTGCCAGCAGCGCCCAGGGGGAGCTGTTTTTT. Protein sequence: CASSAQGELFF.

The chain's CDR3 is CATSPRTDSSYNSPLHF. DNA for the CDR3: TGTGCCACCAGCCCCAGGACAGACAGCTCCTATAATTCACCCCTCCACTTT. The gene calls are TRBV15 and TRBJ1-6, with a weak D call TRBD1 (6 bases). The CDR3 contains 17 residues. Trimming stripped 5 bases from V and 0 bases from J, with 14 bases between. In germline, CDR1 is LNHNV, CDR2 YYDKDF (reference sequence).

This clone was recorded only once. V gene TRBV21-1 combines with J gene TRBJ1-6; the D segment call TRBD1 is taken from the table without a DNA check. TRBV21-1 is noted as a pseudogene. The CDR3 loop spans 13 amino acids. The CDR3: CASRTGCNSPLHF. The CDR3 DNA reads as TGTGCCAGCAGGACAGGGTGTAATTCACCCCTCCACTTT.

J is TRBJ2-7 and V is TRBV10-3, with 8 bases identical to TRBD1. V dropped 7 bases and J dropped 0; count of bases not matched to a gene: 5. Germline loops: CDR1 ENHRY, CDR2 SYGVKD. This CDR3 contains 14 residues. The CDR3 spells CAIIRTGSSYEQYF. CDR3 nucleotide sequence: TGTGCCATCATCCGGACAGGGAGCTCCTACGAGCAGTACTTC.

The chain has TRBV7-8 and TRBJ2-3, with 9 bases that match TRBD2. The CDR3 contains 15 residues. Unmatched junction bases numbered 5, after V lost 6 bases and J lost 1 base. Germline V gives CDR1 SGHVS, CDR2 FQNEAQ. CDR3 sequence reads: CASSSSGGRTDTQYF. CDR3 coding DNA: TGTGCCAGCAGTTCAAGCGGGGGGCGCACAGATACGCAGTATTTT.

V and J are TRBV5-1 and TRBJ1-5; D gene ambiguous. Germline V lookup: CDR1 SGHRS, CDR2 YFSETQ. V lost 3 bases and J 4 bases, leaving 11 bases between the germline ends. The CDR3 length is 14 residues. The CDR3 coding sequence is TGCGCCAGCAGCTGGGGTGCGGGAAATCAGCCCCAGCATTTT. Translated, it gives CASSWGAGNQPQHF.